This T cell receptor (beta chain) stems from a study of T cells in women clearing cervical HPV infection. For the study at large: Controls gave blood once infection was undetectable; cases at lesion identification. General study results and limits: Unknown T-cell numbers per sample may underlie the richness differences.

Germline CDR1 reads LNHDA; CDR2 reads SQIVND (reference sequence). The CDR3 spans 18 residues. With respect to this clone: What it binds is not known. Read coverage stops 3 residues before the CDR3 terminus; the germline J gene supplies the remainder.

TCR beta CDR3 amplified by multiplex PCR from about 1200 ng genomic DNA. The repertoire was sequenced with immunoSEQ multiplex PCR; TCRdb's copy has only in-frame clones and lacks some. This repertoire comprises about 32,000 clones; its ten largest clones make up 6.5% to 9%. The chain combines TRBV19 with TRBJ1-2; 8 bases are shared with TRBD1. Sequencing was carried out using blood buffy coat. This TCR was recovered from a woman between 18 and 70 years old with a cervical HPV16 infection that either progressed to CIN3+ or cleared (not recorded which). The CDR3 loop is CASLARTGPLSTRMRYTF. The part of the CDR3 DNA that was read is TGTGCCAGTCTGGCGAGGACAGGGCCCCTCTCCACTCGTATGCGG.